The next 23 T cell receptor beta chains were all read from a single sample in a study of blood T cell repertoires in COVID-19. Clones were sequenced by immunoSEQ multiplex PCR, and TCRdb holds only the in-frame ones, with some missing. Of some 100,000 clones listed, 88% were seen once; the top ten hold less than 6%. Sample: peripheral blood. Receptors originate from a woman at least 80 years old with active COVID-19.

The CDR3, as DNA: TGTGCCAGCAGTTTGAGCTGGCAGGGGGCGCGGAAACTGTTTTTT. Its translation is CASSLSWQGARKLFF. The V and J genes are TRBV28 and TRBJ1-4, with 8 nucleotides matching TRBD1. Germline V gene lookup returns CDR1 MDHEN and CDR2 SYDVKM. The CDR3 is 15 amino acids. V shed 3 bases and J 11 bases; nucleotides not matched to a gene: 11.

J is TRBJ2-3 and V is TRBV7-2; 12 positions agree with TRBD2. The J segment lost 0 bases and the V segment lost 4 bases, leaving 2 bases of the junction unmatched. The germline V gene has CDR1 SGHTA and CDR2 FQGNSA. This CDR3 spans 16 amino acids. The CDR3 DNA follows: TGTGCCAGCAGCTCCGGGACTAGCGGGAGCACAGATACGCAGTATTTT. It translates to CASSSGTSGSTDTQYF.

The chain uses TRBV20-1 and TRBJ2-3; D remains unclear. V was pared by 6 bases and J by 4 bases, with 8 bases between. CDR1 and CDR2 from the germline V gene are DFQATT and SNEGSKA (reference sequence). The CDR3 has 11 amino acids. CDR3 protein: CSARGSDTQYF. The CDR3 coding sequence is TGCAGTGCGCGAGGATCAGATACGCAGTATTTT.

The chain carries TRBV6-2 or TRBV6-3 and TRBJ2-4; 7 bases agree with TRBD2. The germline CDR1 and CDR2 sequences are MNHEY and SVGEGT. Trimming at V came to 6 bases and at J to 4 bases, leaving 6 bases not matched to a gene. CDR3 size: 14 residues. In DNA form, the CDR3 reads TGTGCCAGCAGCCTTAGCGGGCTTAAAAACATTCAGTACTTC. Encoded protein: CASSLSGLKNIQYF.

The chain links TRBV7-2 to TRBJ2-5; maybe TRBD2 (5 bases). Germline loops: CDR1 SGHTA, CDR2 FQGNSA. Between the trimmed V and J ends, which lost 4 bases and 9 bases, there was a span of 27 bases. This CDR3 contains 17 residues. CDR3: CASSYKAGVAGPRSQYF. CDR3 DNA sequence: TGTGCCAGCAGCTATAAGGCGGGCGTGGCTGGGCCCAGGTCCCAGTACTTC.

The rearrangement joins TRBV5-1 to TRBJ1-1, with D possibly TRBD1 on 5 matching bases. The CDR3 is made up of 17 amino acids. The V end lost 4 bases, the J end lost 1 base, and 20 bases lay between the germline ends. CDR1 SGHRS and CDR2 YFSETQ come from the germline V gene. CDR3 DNA: TGCGCCAGCAGCCGATTATCACTGGGGGGATGGAACACTGAAGCTTTCTTT. Translated, it gives CASSRLSLGGWNTEAFF.

In this sample, this clone turned up once. The chain recombines TRBV2 with TRBJ2-3, with D possibly matching TRBD2 (5 bases). The CDR3 is 13 amino acids. The germline V gene has CDR1 SNHLY and CDR2 FYNNEI. Trimming cost V 6 bases and J 1 base, with 8 bases left between them. CDR3 nucleotides: TGTGCCAGCAGGGATAGCGGCACAGATACGCAGTATTTT. Its protein is CASRDSGTDTQYF.

The V and J genes are TRBV10-3 and TRBJ2-7; maybe TRBD1 (5 bases). The CDR3 has 13 residues. Trimming shortened V by 4 bases and J by 4 bases, and 11 bases separated the two germline ends. Germline loops: CDR1 ENHRY, CDR2 SYGVKD. The CDR3 DNA reads as TGTGCCATCAGTGCGTCCAGGGCTTACGAGCAGTACTTC. It codes for CAISASRAYEQYF.

In this sample, this clone turned up once. The chain employs TRBV7-2 and TRBJ2-7; 7 positions match TRBD2. This CDR3 has 15 amino acids. V shed 8 bases, J shed 2 bases, and the junction held 12 bases outside the gene matches. Germline CDR1 SGHTA, CDR2 FQGNSA. CDR3 nucleotides: TGTGCCAGCGCATTAGGGGCGGGAGCTCCCTACGAGCAGTACTTC. It is translated as CASALGAGAPYEQYF.

This chain links TRBV6-5 with TRBJ2-7; a weak D match, TRBD1 (5 bases). V lost 6 bases to trimming and J lost 0 bases, with 9 bases between them. CDR1 is MNHEY and CDR2 is SVGAGI in the germline V gene. This CDR3 has 13 amino acids. The CDR3 loop is CASRGPGSYEQYF. CDR3 nucleotides: TGTGCCAGCAGGGGGCCCGGCTCCTACGAGCAGTACTTC.

The table lists this clone with a few counts. The V call is TRBV16, the J call TRBJ1-5; D remains ambiguous. Germline values: CDR1 KGHSY, CDR2 FQNENV. CDR3 length equals 14 residues. The V end was cut by 3 bases, the J end by 4 bases, with 10 bases between. The chain's CDR3 is CASSHTNLNQPQHF. The CDR3 DNA sequence: TGTGCCAGCAGCCACACCAACCTAAATCAGCCCCAGCATTTT.

This clone has only one observation. For the CDR3, the DNA is TGTGCCAGCAGCCGTGACAGGGGCGAAAAACTGTTTTTT. The encoded protein is CASSRDRGEKLFF. The rearrangement links TRBV7-2 to TRBJ1-4; 8 nucleotides match TRBD1. Unmatched junction bases numbered 4, after V lost 5 bases and J lost 8 bases. Germline V gene sequence: CDR1 SGHTA, CDR2 FQGNSA. The CDR3 totals 13 residues.

The rearrangement joins TRBV7-9 to TRBJ2-7, with 9 bases matching TRBD1. The CDR3 is made up of 17 amino acids. The J segment lost 5 bases and the V segment lost 5 bases, leaving 16 bases of the junction unmatched. In germline, CDR1 is SEHNR, CDR2 FQNEAQ (reference sequence). CDR3 DNA: TGTGCCAGCAGCCCGCACCGTTGGGGAGACAGGGGGGACGAGCAGTACTTC. It yields the protein CASSPHRWGDRGDEQYF.

V and J are TRBV4-3 and TRBJ1-5, with D possibly TRBD1 on 5 matching bases. The CDR3 covers 15 residues. V lost 1 base and J 4 bases, leaving 11 bases between the germline ends. Germline V CDR1 and CDR2: LGHNA, YSLEER. The CDR3 is CASSQGWGGNQPQHF. For the CDR3, the DNA is TGCGCCAGCAGCCAAGGATGGGGGGGGAATCAGCCCCAGCATTTT.

The rearrangement links TRBV19 to TRBJ2-1, with D perhaps matching TRBD2 (6 bases). Trimming removed 3 bases at V and 0 bases at J, with 21 bases between. CDR1 and CDR2 (germline): LNHDA, SQIVND (reference sequence). The length of the CDR3 is 19 residues. The CDR3 region has the DNA TGTGCCAGTAGTATTCTGGAAGGCGGGATCGGCTACTCCTACAATGAGCAGTTCTTC. Translated: CASSILEGGIGYSYNEQFF.

The chain links TRBV6-5 to TRBJ1-1; no clear D. CDR1 MNHEY and CDR2 SVGAGI come from the germline V gene. The CDR3 is made up of 12 amino acids. V lost 8 bases and J lost 2, with 9 bases in between. CDR3 residues: CASHRDNTEAFF. As DNA, the CDR3 is TGTGCCAGCCACCGGGATAACACTGAAGCTTTCTTT.

The chain combines TRBV7-2 with TRBJ2-7; D ambiguous. Germline CDR1 reads SGHTA; CDR2 reads FQGNSA. This CDR3 spans 14 amino acids. Trimming took off 0 bases at V and 1 base at J, with 7 bases between the two ends. The CDR3 reads CASSLAIESYEQYF. CDR3 DNA: TGTGCCAGCAGCTTAGCGATTGAGTCCTACGAGCAGTACTTC.

Here the CDR3 DNA reads TGTGCCAGCAGTTCTGGGGGGGCGCGGGAAAAACTGTTTTTT. As protein: CASSSGGAREKLFF. The chain carries TRBV27 and TRBJ1-4, with TRBD1 as a possible D gene (6 bases). This CDR3 is built from 14 residues. V shed 4 bases and J shed 8 bases, with 14 bases lying between them. Germline V gene sequence: CDR1 MNHEY, CDR2 SMNVEV (reference sequence).

Note on this clone: The same CDR3 can be traced to other DNA sequences in this sample. This chain connects TRBV18 to TRBJ1-5, with 7 bases identical to TRBD1. Looked up from germline, CDR1 is KGHSH and CDR2 is LQKENI. J lost 7 bases, V lost 6 bases, and 9 bases had no gene match. CDR3 length: 14 residues. This CDR3 is CASSPTGAVQPQHF. CDR3 sequence (DNA): TGTGCCAGCTCTCCTACAGGGGCGGTGCAGCCCCAGCATTTT.

V is TRBV3-1 (or the pseudogene TRBV3-2) and J is TRBJ2-7, with 12 nucleotides matching TRBD2. The CDR3 is 16 residues long. Germline CDR1 LGHDT, CDR2 YNNKEL (reference sequence). The trim removed 4 bases at V and 4 bases at J, leaving 8 bases unmatched. The CDR3 reads CASSPLAGGPGYEQYF. In nucleotides, the CDR3 is TGTGCCAGCAGCCCTCTAGCGGGGGGGCCAGGTTACGAGCAGTACTTC.

This chain links TRBV24-1 with TRBJ2-3; 14 bases map to TRBD2. The CDR3 consists of 19 residues. The V gene's germline CDR1 is KGHDR and CDR2 SFDVKD. The trim removed 4 bases at V and 1 base at J, leaving 9 bases unmatched. The CDR3 loop is CATSDPGLAGEFGTDTQYF. CDR3 nucleotide sequence: TGTGCCACCAGTGACCCGGGACTAGCGGGAGAATTTGGCACAGATACGCAGTATTTT.

This chain connects TRBV9 to TRBJ2-5; 10 nucleotides line up with TRBD2. Germline CDR1 reads SGDLS; CDR2 reads YYNGEE. CDR3 length equals 15 residues. J lost 3 bases, V lost 3 bases, and 5 bases had no gene match. CDR3 loop: CASSADGLAEETQYF. For the CDR3, the DNA is TGTGCCAGCAGCGCCGACGGACTAGCGGAAGAGACCCAGTACTTC.

The rearrangement joins TRBV5-6 to TRBJ2-2; D is ambiguous. Per germline, CDR1 SGHDT and CDR2 YYEEEE. V was cut by 4 bases and J by 5 bases, with 15 bases left in between. The CDR3 is 15 amino acids. CDR3 DNA sequence: TGTGCCAGCAGCCCCTCGAGCGTTAGGACCGGGGAGCTGTTTTTT. It yields the protein CASSPSSVRTGELFF.